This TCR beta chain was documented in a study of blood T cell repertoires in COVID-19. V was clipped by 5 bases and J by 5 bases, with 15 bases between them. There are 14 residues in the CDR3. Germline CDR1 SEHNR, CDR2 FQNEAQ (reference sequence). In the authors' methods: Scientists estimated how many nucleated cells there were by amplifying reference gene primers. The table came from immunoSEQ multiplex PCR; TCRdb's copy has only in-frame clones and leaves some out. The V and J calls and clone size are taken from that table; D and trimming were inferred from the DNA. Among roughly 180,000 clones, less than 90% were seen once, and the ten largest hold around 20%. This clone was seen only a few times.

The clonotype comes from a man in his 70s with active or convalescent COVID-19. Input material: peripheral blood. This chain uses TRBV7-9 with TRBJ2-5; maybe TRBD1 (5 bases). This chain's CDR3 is CASSPDSPGETQYF. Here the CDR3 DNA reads TGTGCCAGCAGCCCCGATTCGCCAGGGGAGACCCAGTACTTC.